This passage covers 19 T cell receptor beta chains from one sample sequenced in a study of blood T cells in healthy people across ages. A second PCR of roughly 6 to 12 cycles used a sample-barcoded 5' primer and a J-beta primer mix. A single record per CDR3 protein comes from TCRdb applying MiXCR to the 5' RACE reads. The sample has 850,000 or so distinct CDR3 sequences, under 30% seen once. The material sequenced was blood. These receptors all stem from a woman at least 80 years old in good health.

V usage is TRBV7-9 and J usage is TRBJ2-5, with D perhaps matching TRBD1 or TRBD2 (5 bases each). The V gene lost 3 bases and the J gene lost 2 bases, with 10 bases spanning the gap. Germline-derived CDR1 and CDR2 are SEHNR and FQNEAQ (reference sequence). The CDR3 spans 14 residues. In nucleotides, the CDR3 is TGTGCCAGCAGCTTCGGGACGCCACAAGAGACCCAGTACTTC. Translation: CASSFGTPQETQYF.

This clonotype has just one count. A read error is possible here, since a much larger clone lies one base away. The chain carries TRBV24-1 and TRBJ2-1; 11 nucleotides align to TRBD1. From germline, CDR1 is KGHDR and CDR2 SFDVKD. The CDR3 runs to 16 residues. The V and J ends lost 8 bases and 7 bases, in that order; junction bases with no gene match: 12. CDR3 bases: TGTGCCACCAATGACCGGGACAGGGGGGCGCGTAATGAGCAGTTCTTC. This codes for CATNDRDRGARNEQFF.

At least ten counts were recorded for this clonotype. The V call is TRBV18, the J call TRBJ2-5, with a possible D match to TRBD2 (6 bases). The CDR3 spans 15 residues. The germline V gene has CDR1 KGHSH and CDR2 LQKENI. Trimming left V 0 bases short and J 6 bases short, with 14 bases between. CDR3 DNA sequence: TGTGCCAGCTCACCACCGCAATGGAGGGCGAAGACCCAGTACTTC. It translates to CASSPPQWRAKTQYF.

The sample holds many counts of this clonotype. The chain recombines TRBV4-1 with TRBJ2-5, with D uncertain. The germline V gene encodes CDR1 MGHRA and CDR2 YSYEKL. The CDR3 covers 15 residues. Trimming left V 0 bases short and J 5 bases short, with 13 bases between. CDR3 in DNA: TGCGCCAGCAGCCAAGAATGGCGTAGTCACGAGACCCAGTACTTC. Translated, it gives CASSQEWRSHETQYF.

This clonotype has a count of ten or more. V and J are TRBV6-5 and TRBJ1-2, with a weak D call TRBD1 (6 bases). The V end was cut by 2 bases, the J end by 4 bases, with 8 bases between. Looked up from germline, CDR1 is MNHEY and CDR2 is SVGAGI. This CDR3 is built from 13 residues. CDR3 sequence (DNA): TGTGCCAGCAGTTACCCGGACAGCTATGGCTACACCTTC. As protein: CASSYPDSYGYTF.

The chain uses TRBV6-1 and TRBJ1-5, with D possibly matching TRBD1 (5 bases). CDR1 is MNHNS, CDR2 SASEGT, per germline. V was trimmed by 7 bases and J by 0 bases, leaving 10 bases between them. This CDR3 comprises 14 residues. CDR3 DNA: TGTGCCAGCATAAAGGGGTATAGCAATCAGCCCCAGCATTTT. It codes for CASIKGYSNQPQHF.

The chain is built from TRBV5-4 and TRBJ2-3, with D hard to call. V was pared by 0 bases and J by 2 bases, with 10 bases between. Germline CDR1 is SGHNT and CDR2 is YYREEE (reference sequence). The CDR3 is made up of 15 amino acids. CDR3 in amino acids: CASSLEQYPTDTQYF. CDR3 DNA: TGTGCCAGCAGCTTGGAACAGTACCCCACAGATACGCAGTATTTT.

This clonotype occurred many times. The rearrangement links TRBV5-6 to TRBJ1-2; TRBD1 aligns across 8 bases. The CDR3 has 15 residues. V shed 6 bases, J shed 4 bases, and the junction held 11 bases outside the gene matches. Per the germline V gene, CDR1 is SGHDT and CDR2 is YYEEEE. The CDR3 DNA reads TGTGCCAGCAAGCGGACAGGGAGTAGGGTCTATGGCTACACCTTC. Translation gives CASKRTGSRVYGYTF.

The CDR3 region has the DNA TGTGCCAGCAGCCGAAGAGGGGACAGTTCGGGGGTTTCACCCCTCCACTTT. Amino acid sequence: CASSRRGDSSGVSPLHF. The chain has TRBV2 and TRBJ1-6; 7 bases fit TRBD1. The CDR3 covers 17 residues. CDR1 is SNHLY, CDR2 FYNNEI, per germline. V gave up 6 bases and J gave up 9 bases; unmatched junction bases: 17.

Many counts were recorded for this clonotype. The gene calls are TRBV10-3 and TRBJ2-3, with 8 bases fitting TRBD1. Germline assignment: CDR1 ENHRY and CDR2 SYGVKD. CDR3 length: 15 amino acids. V dropped 3 bases and J dropped 4; count of bases not matched to a gene: 6. CDR3: CAISDFGTGSDTQYF. Written as DNA, the CDR3 is TGTGCCATCAGTGATTTTGGGACAGGTTCAGATACGCAGTATTTT.

This clonotype appeared many times. A much larger clone lies a single base off, so this may be a read error. The V and J genes are TRBV3-1 and TRBJ2-7; TRBD2 agrees at 11 bases. From germline, CDR1 is LGHDT and CDR2 YNNKEL (reference sequence). After removal of 1 base from V and 5 bases from J, the junction contained 1 base not matched to a gene. The CDR3 runs 14 residues. The CDR3 region has the DNA TGTGCCAGCAGCCAAGTAGCGGGGGGGGACGAGCAGTACTTC. Its translation: CASSQVAGGDEQYF.

This rearrangement joins TRBV7-9 to TRBJ1-6; D is perhaps TRBD1 (6 bases). Germline CDR1 reads SEHNR; CDR2 reads FQNEAQ (reference sequence). V dropped 2 bases and J dropped 9 bases, with 11 bases sitting between them. The CDR3 sequence is 14 residues long. The CDR3 reads CASSLRQGISPLHF. As DNA, the CDR3 is TGTGCCAGCAGCTTACGGCAGGGGATTTCACCCCTCCACTTT. Full variable domain (rest looked up from reference TRBV7-9 and TRBJ1-6): DTGVSQNPRHKITKRGQNVTFRCDPISEHNRLYWYRQTLGQGPEFLTYFQNEAQLEKSRLLSDRFSAERPKGSFSTLEIQRTEQGDSAMYLCASSLRQGISPLHFGNGTRLTVT.

This clonotype has a count of ten or more. The chain is built from TRBV20-1 and TRBJ2-1; tentatively, D is TRBD2 (7 bases). Looked up from germline, CDR1 is DFQATT and CDR2 is SNEGSKA (reference sequence). Between the trimmed V and J ends, which lost 6 bases and 3 bases, there was a span of 27 bases. The CDR3 is 18 amino acids. In DNA form, the CDR3 reads TGCAGTGCCCGGGGGGCTGGGGTTGGAAAAGGCCTCTACAATGAGCAGTTCTTC. Its protein product is CSARGAGVGKGLYNEQFF.

This clonotype was detected a few times. This sequence joins TRBV7-9 and TRBJ1-6, with 9 bases identical to TRBD1. Germline CDR1 is SEHNR and CDR2 is FQNEAQ (reference sequence). This CDR3 comprises 14 residues. V shed 7 bases, J shed 9 bases, and the junction held 7 bases outside the gene matches. The CDR3 region has the DNA TGTGCCAGCACCAAAGGGACAGGGCTTTCACCCCTCCACTTT. It specifies CASTKGTGLSPLHF. The variable domain in full, with the rest retrieved from reference TRBV7-9 and TRBJ1-6, is DTGVSQNPRHKITKRGQNVTFRCDPISEHNRLYWYRQTLGQGPEFLTYFQNEAQLEKSRLLSDRFSAERPKGSFSTLEIQRTEQGDSAMYLCASTKGTGLSPLHFGNGTRLTVT.

The table lists this clonotype with a few counts. This chain uses TRBV9 with TRBJ2-3, with D tentatively TRBD2 (5 bases). With 3 bases removed from V and 0 bases from J, the gap between germline ends came to 11 bases. The V gene's germline CDR1 is SGDLS and CDR2 YYNGEE. The CDR3 runs 15 residues. The CDR3 coding sequence is TGTGCCAGCAGCGAGCGGATACCTAGCACAGATACGCAGTATTTT. Translation: CASSERIPSTDTQYF.

Many counts were recorded for this clonotype. The chain links TRBV20-1 to TRBJ2-7; D unresolved. The germline gives CDR1 DFQATT, CDR2 SNEGSKA (reference sequence). V shed 3 bases and J shed 6 bases, with 18 bases lying between them. The CDR3 runs 14 residues. CDR3 protein: CSASPTSFRLEQYF. CDR3 sequence (DNA): TGCAGTGCTAGCCCGACCAGTTTTCGTCTCGAGCAGTACTTC.

The chain uses TRBV12-3 or TRBV12-4 and TRBJ2-7; 9 bases are a match to TRBD1. The assigned J gene may be wrong: the sequence end matches TRBJ2-5 better. CDR3 length equals 14 residues. The CDR3 DNA sequence: TGTGCCAGCGCCGGGACAGGGTTTGCAGAGACCCAGTACTTC. This encodes CASAGTGFAETQYF.

The CDR3 is CSPRDLDEKLFF. The DNA of the CDR3 is TGCAGCCCTCGGGACCTCGATGAAAAACTGTTTTTT. The V and J genes are TRBV29-1 and TRBJ1-4, with D tentatively TRBD1 (5 bases). Between the trimmed V and J ends, which lost 8 bases and 6 bases, there was a span of 13 bases. This CDR3 region has 12 residues. Germline CDR1 is SQVTM and CDR2 is ANQGSEA.

The CDR3 here is CASSFRESTEAFF. For the CDR3, the DNA is TGTGCCAGCAGTTTCAGGGAGAGCACTGAAGCTTTCTTT. The rearrangement joins TRBV12-3 or TRBV12-4 to TRBJ1-1; D possibly corresponds to TRBD1 (5 bases). The CDR3 consists of 13 residues. V was cut by 3 bases and J by 4 bases, with 9 bases left in between.